One sample yielded the 22 T cell receptor beta chains listed below, sequenced in a study of prognosis after radiotherapy for stage I lung cancer. With two-round multiplex PCR, TCR beta CDR3 sequences were amplified from genomic DNA. Initially, in first-round PCR, primers specific to each TRBV and TRBJ gene were used. One entry per CDR3 protein, called by TCRdb with MiXCR from the multiplex PCR reads. The repertoire has approximately 31,000 distinct CDR3 sequences, about half of them found once; the top ten carry 15% to 20%. Sample: PBMCs, taken before or after stereotactic body radiation therapy (not recorded which). The receptors here all came from a donor aged 50 or older with non-small cell lung cancer.

This clonotype was recorded a few times. A far larger clone lies a single base away; this is likely a read error. The chain has TRBV7-2 and TRBJ2-1; a possible D gene is TRBD2 (5 bases). Deletions cut 5 bases from V and 9 bases from J, with 26 bases between. Germline CDR1 is SGHTA and CDR2 is FQGNSA. The CDR3 is made up of 17 amino acids. CDR3 sequence: CASSNGPGLSVVVEQFF. CDR3 DNA sequence: TGTGCCAGCAGCAATGGCCCGGGGTTATCCGTAGTCGTTGAGCAGTTCTTC.

The chain links TRBV20-1 to TRBJ2-5; D is perhaps TRBD1 (5 bases). CDR3 length: 14 amino acids. The V gene's germline CDR1 is DFQATT and CDR2 SNEGSKA (reference sequence). V lost 0 bases and J 1 base, leaving 9 bases between the germline ends. The CDR3 region has the DNA TGCAGTGCTAGAGAATTGGGGCCCCAAGAGACCCAGTACTTC. Translated, it gives CSARELGPQETQYF.

This sequence joins TRBV30 and TRBJ1-2; D perhaps matches TRBD1 (5 bases). The CDR3 sequence is 12 residues long. Germline V gene lookup returns CDR1 GTSNPN and CDR2 SVGIG (reference sequence). Trimming cost V 3 bases and J 4 bases, with 9 bases left between them. The CDR3 bases are TGTGCCTGGAGACAGGATACCTATGGCTACACCTTC. As protein: CAWRQDTYGYTF.

This clonotype was picked up many times. CDR3 DNA sequence: TGCAGTGCTCGAAACCTCGGGACAGGGGATAGCTATGGCTACACCTTC. It codes for CSARNLGTGDSYGYTF. The V and J genes are TRBV20-1 and TRBJ1-2, with TRBD1 matching over 10 bases. The J segment lost 4 bases and the V segment lost 5 bases, leaving 13 bases of the junction unmatched. The CDR3 spans 16 residues. Per the germline V gene, CDR1 is DFQATT and CDR2 is SNEGSKA (reference sequence).

This clonotype has just one count. This rearrangement joins TRBV2 to TRBJ1-2; 9 nucleotides agree with TRBD1. This CDR3 comprises 15 residues. Germline CDR1 SNHLY, CDR2 FYNNEI. J was trimmed by 5 bases and V by 5 bases; bases with no gene match: 9. CDR3 sequence reads: CASSSGQGVGYGYTF. CDR3 bases: TGTGCCAGCAGTTCGGGACAGGGAGTTGGTTATGGCTACACCTTC.

Concerning this clonotype itself: A far larger clone differs by one base, so this is likely a read error. The chain is built from TRBV6-4 and TRBJ2-1; D call uncertain. CDR1 MRHNA and CDR2 SNTAGT come from the germline V gene. V lost 4 bases to trimming and J lost 7 bases, with 11 bases between them. The CDR3 is made up of 13 amino acids. CDR3 DNA: TGTGCCAGCAGTGTAAACTTCAAGAATGAGCAGTTCTTC. It codes for CASSVNFKNEQFF.

This clonotype was observed at least ten times. The chain is built from TRBV27 and TRBJ2-1; the D gene is possibly TRBD2 (6 bases). CDR1 MNHEY and CDR2 SMNVEV come from the germline V gene (reference sequence). The CDR3 is 16 amino acids. Between the trimmed V and J ends, which lost 6 bases and 7 bases, there was a span of 22 bases. The CDR3, as DNA: TGTGCCAGCAGAGGGACTCGGGAGCTGATATTTAATGAGCAGTTCTTC. This codes for CASRGTRELIFNEQFF.

The chain links TRBV7-9 to TRBJ2-5; either TRBD1 or TRBD2 may supply D (6 bases each). The CDR3 consists of 15 residues. Trimming stripped 0 bases from V and 9 bases from J, with 17 bases between. The germline V gene has CDR1 SEHNR and CDR2 FQNEAQ (reference sequence). This CDR3 is CASSLAGGLEKAQYF. Written as DNA, the CDR3 is TGTGCCAGCAGCTTAGCCGGGGGCCTAGAGAAGGCCCAGTACTTC.

This clonotype has just one count. A read error may account for a junction end that differs from germline. The chain recombines TRBV7-2 with TRBJ2-7, with TRBD2 matching 7 bases. The CDR3 length is 15 residues. Germline loops: CDR1 SGHTA, CDR2 FQGNSA. The chain's CDR3 is CACSFTGTIPYEQYF. The CDR3 nucleotides are TGTGCCTGCAGCTTCACCGGGACTATCCCCTACGAGCAGTACTTC.

This clonotype was picked up many times. This chain joins TRBV20-1 and TRBJ1-5, with 9 bases that match TRBD1. The V segment lost 3 bases and the J segment 4 bases; nucleotides outside the gene matches: 4. The germline gives CDR1 DFQATT, CDR2 SNEGSKA (reference sequence). The CDR3 is made up of 14 amino acids. This chain's CDR3 is CSASGTGWNQPQHF. CDR3 nucleotides: TGCAGTGCTAGCGGGACAGGGTGGAATCAGCCCCAGCATTTT.

This clonotype was seen at least ten times. The rearrangement links TRBV4-1 to TRBJ2-1, with 10 bases fitting TRBD1. The CDR3 extends over 15 amino acids. Germline trimming cut 3 bases from V and 9 bases from J; bases unmatched to any gene: 8. Germline CDR1 is MGHRA and CDR2 is YSYEKL. CDR3 sequence: CASSHPRTGGAEQFF. CDR3 DNA: TGCGCCAGCAGCCACCCCAGGACAGGGGGGGCTGAGCAGTTCTTC.

This clonotype was counted many times. The chain is built from TRBV19 and TRBJ2-3; D is uncertain. V was cut by 1 base and J by 2 bases, with 7 bases left in between. The CDR3 covers 14 residues. CDR1 and CDR2 from the germline V gene are LNHDA and SQIVND (reference sequence). CDR3 coding DNA: TGTGCCAGTAGTATAGGCGGTAACACAGATACGCAGTATTTT. Its protein product is CASSIGGNTDTQYF.

The chain uses TRBV7-2 and TRBJ2-3; D is perhaps TRBD1 (6 bases). Trimming pared 5 bases from V and 3 bases from J, leaving 18 bases between. Germline V CDR1 and CDR2: SGHTA, FQGNSA. CDR3 length: 16 amino acids. Here the CDR3 reads CASSPLLYRVTDTQYF. CDR3 sequence (DNA): TGTGCCAGCAGCCCCTTATTGTACAGGGTGACAGATACGCAGTATTTT. Based on the CDR3 plus reference TRBV7-2 and TRBJ2-3, the full variable domain is GAGVSQSPSNKVTEKGKDVELRCDPISGHTALYWYRQSLGQGLEFLIYFQGNSAPDKSGLPSDRFSAERTGGSVSTLTIQRTQQEDSAVYLCASSPLLYRVTDTQYFGPGTRLTVL.

At least ten counts were recorded for this clonotype. At one of its ends the junction is not consistent with the germline gene, which may arise from a read error. The genes are TRBV5-6 and TRBJ2-2, with a possible D match to TRBD2 (5 bases). Germline V gene data show CDR1 as SGHDT and CDR2 as YYEEEE. The CDR3 has 15 residues. CDR3 residues: CASSPATANTGELFF. The CDR3 DNA sequence: TGTGCCAGCAGCCCGGCGACGGCTAACACCGGGGAGCTGTTCTTT.

V is TRBV7-2 and J is TRBJ2-7; a weak D match, TRBD1 (6 bases). Trimming pared 6 bases from V and 0 bases from J, leaving 12 bases between. The CDR3 contains 14 residues. CDR1 and CDR2 (germline): SGHTA, FQGNSA. CDR3: CASRRQVSSYEQYF. The CDR3 region has the DNA TGTGCCAGCAGGAGACAGGTCAGCTCCTACGAGCAGTACTTC.

Of note for this clonotype: The junction and the germline gene differ at one end; a read error may be behind it. The chain employs TRBV7-9 and TRBJ2-1, with D perhaps TRBD2 (6 bases). CDR1 is SEHNR, CDR2 FQNEAQ, per germline (reference sequence). The CDR3 sequence is 13 residues long. The CDR3 region has the DNA TGTGTCAGCAGCAAAAGTAGGAGGGTTGAGCAGTTCTTC. As protein: CVSSKSRRVEQFF. Variable domain in full (rest from reference TRBV7-9 and TRBJ2-1): DTGVSQNPRHKITKRGQNVTFRCDPISEHNRLYWYRQTLGQGPEFLTYFQNEAQLEKSRLLSDRFSAERPKGSFSTLEIQRTEQGDSAMYLCVSSKSRRVEQFFGPGTRLTVL.

In this sample, this clonotype turned up many times. This rearrangement joins TRBV7-3 to TRBJ2-3; D gene uncertain. V lost 5 bases and J lost 4, with 13 bases in between. The CDR3 covers 14 residues. CDR1 and CDR2 (germline): SGHTA, FQGTGA. CDR3 DNA: TGTGCCAGCAGCCCCGGGTCCCTGGCAGATACGCAGTATTTT. It translates to CASSPGSLADTQYF. The whole variable domain, filled in from reference TRBV7-3 and TRBJ2-3, reads GAGVSQTPSNKVTEKGKYVELRCDPISGHTALYWYRQSLGQGPEFLIYFQGTGAADDSGLPNDRFFAVRPEGSVSTLKIQRTERGDSAVYLCASSPGSLADTQYFGPGTRLTVL.

With regard to this clonotype: This likely came from a read error, as a far larger clone is one base away. The chain has TRBV6-2 or TRBV6-3 and TRBJ2-5; D gene unclear. The V and J ends lost 4 bases and 3 bases respectively, with 18 bases between them. Germline lookup yields CDR1 MNHEY and CDR2 SVGEGT. The CDR3 runs 16 residues. The CDR3 region has the DNA TGTGCCAGCAGTTCCCCGTCCGGTACAGACGAAGAGACCCAGTACTTC. This gives the protein CASSSPSGTDEETQYF.

The chain is built from TRBV6-2 or TRBV6-3 and TRBJ2-1; 7 nucleotides line up with TRBD1. This CDR3 is 16 amino acids long. Losses at the gene ends were 0 bases for V and 7 bases for J; bases not matched to a gene: 9. CDR1 is MNHEY, CDR2 SVGEGT, per germline. CDR3 DNA: TGTGCCAGCAGTTACTCGATCGGCAGGGACAGAAATGAGCAGTTCTTC. Protein: CASSYSIGRDRNEQFF.

CDR3 nucleotides: TGTGCCAGTAGCAGGGGGGGGAGCACAGATACGCAGTATTTT. This encodes CASSRGGSTDTQYF. The chain combines TRBV19 with TRBJ2-3, with D possibly being TRBD1 or TRBD2 (7 bases each). Germline CDR1 LNHDA, CDR2 SQIVND (reference sequence). Trimming cost V 6 bases and J 0 bases, with 10 bases left between them. The CDR3 consists of 14 residues.

This chain joins TRBV7-2 and TRBJ2-3; 8 positions match TRBD2. The CDR3 consists of 17 residues. The germline V gene has CDR1 SGHTA and CDR2 FQGNSA. Losses at the gene ends were 5 bases for V and 2 bases for J; bases not matched to a gene: 12. The CDR3 DNA reads TGTGCCAGCAGCGTCAACGGGAATAGCGGGATCACAGATACGCAGTATTTT. Translation: CASSVNGNSGITDTQYF.

This clonotype appeared many times. V usage is TRBV24-1 and J usage is TRBJ2-1; 10 positions agree with TRBD2. The CDR3 sequence is 15 residues long. CDR1 KGHDR and CDR2 SFDVKD come from the germline V gene. The V and J ends lost 4 bases and 9 bases, in that order; junction bases with no gene match: 8. The chain's CDR3 is CATSDPSGSWTEQFF. Written as DNA, the CDR3 is TGTGCCACCAGTGACCCTAGCGGGAGTTGGACTGAGCAGTTCTTC.